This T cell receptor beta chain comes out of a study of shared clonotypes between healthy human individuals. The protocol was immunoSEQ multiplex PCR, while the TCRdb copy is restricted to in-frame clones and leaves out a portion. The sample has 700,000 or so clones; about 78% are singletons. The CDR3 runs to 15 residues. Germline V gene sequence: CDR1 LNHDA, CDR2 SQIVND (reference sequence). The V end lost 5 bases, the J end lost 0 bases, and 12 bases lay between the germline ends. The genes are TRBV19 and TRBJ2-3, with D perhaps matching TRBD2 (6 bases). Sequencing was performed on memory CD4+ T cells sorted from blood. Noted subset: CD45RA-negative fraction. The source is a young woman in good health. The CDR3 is CASSVSGTSTDTQYF. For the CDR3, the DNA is TGTGCCAGTAGTGTTAGCGGAACTAGCACAGATACGCAGTATTTT.